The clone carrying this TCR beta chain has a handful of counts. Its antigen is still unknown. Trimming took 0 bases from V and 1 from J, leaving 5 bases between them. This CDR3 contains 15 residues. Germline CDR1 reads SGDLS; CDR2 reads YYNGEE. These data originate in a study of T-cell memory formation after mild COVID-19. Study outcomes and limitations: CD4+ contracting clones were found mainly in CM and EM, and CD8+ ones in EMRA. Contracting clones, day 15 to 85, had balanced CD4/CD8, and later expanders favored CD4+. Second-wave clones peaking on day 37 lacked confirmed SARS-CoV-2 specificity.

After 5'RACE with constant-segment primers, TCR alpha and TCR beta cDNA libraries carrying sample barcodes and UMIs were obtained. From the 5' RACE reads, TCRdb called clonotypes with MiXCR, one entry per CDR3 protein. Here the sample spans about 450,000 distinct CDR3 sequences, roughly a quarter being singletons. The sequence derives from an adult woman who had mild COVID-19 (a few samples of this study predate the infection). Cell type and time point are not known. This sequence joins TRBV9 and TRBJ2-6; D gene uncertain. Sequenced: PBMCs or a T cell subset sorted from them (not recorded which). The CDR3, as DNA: TGTGCCAGCAGCGTAGATTATTCTGGGGCCAACGTCCTGACTTTC. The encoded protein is CASSVDYSGANVLTF. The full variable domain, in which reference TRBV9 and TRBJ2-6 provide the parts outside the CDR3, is DSGVTQTPKHLITATGQRVTLRCSPRSGDLSVYWYQQSLDQGLQFLIQYYNGEERAKGNILERFSAQQFPDLHSELNLSSLELGDSALYFCASSVDYSGANVLTFGAGSRLTVL.